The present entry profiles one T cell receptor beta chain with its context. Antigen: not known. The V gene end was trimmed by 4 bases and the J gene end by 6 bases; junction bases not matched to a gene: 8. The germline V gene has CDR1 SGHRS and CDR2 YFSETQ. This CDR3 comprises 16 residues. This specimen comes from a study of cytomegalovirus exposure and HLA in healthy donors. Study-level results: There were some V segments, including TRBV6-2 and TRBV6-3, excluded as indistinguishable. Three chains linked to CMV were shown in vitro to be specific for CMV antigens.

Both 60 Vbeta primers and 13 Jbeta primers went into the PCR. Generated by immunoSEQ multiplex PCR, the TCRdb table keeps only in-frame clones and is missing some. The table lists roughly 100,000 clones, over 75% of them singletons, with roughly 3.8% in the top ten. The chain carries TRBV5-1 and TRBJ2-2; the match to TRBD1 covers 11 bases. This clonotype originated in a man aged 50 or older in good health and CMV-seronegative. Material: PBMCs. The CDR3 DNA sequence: TGCGCCAGCAGCCCAAGGACAGGGGGCTTCGCCGGGGAGCTGTTTTTT. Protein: CASSPRTGGFAGELFF.